The T cell receptor (beta chain) described here comes from a study of CD8 T cells in Susac syndrome. The multiple sclerosis control group comprised treatment-naive patients with stable or active relapsing-remitting disease. While CD8+ and CD4+ T cells were isolated negatively, TEMRA cells were enriched by FACS. Study-wide points: That the number of individuals in its TCR sequencing and HLA analysis was relatively small was acknowledged by the study.

Note on this clonotype: Its antigen remains unidentified.

About 0.5 to 1 ug RNA was reverse transcribed with random hexamers. Amplification of TCR beta CDR3 was carried out by immunoSEQ multiplex PCR, which covered 54 Vbeta and 13 Jbeta segments. TCRdb called the immunoSEQ multiplex PCR reads again in MiXCR, with one record for every CDR3 protein. The sample has about 150,000 distinct CDR3 sequences, about 94% seen once. Germline-derived CDR1 and CDR2 are MNHEY and SMNVEV (reference sequence). Trimming shortened V by 5 bases and J by 9 bases, and 11 bases separated the two germline ends. The CDR3 runs to 12 residues. Sequencing was performed on CD8+ T cells from PBMCs. The receptor was isolated from a human donor with multiple sclerosis. The rearrangement uses TRBV27 and TRBJ1-5; D ambiguous. The CDR3 reads CASSLPRGPQHF. In nucleotides, the CDR3 is TGTGCCAGCAGTCTCCCCCGAGGGCCCCAGCATTTT.